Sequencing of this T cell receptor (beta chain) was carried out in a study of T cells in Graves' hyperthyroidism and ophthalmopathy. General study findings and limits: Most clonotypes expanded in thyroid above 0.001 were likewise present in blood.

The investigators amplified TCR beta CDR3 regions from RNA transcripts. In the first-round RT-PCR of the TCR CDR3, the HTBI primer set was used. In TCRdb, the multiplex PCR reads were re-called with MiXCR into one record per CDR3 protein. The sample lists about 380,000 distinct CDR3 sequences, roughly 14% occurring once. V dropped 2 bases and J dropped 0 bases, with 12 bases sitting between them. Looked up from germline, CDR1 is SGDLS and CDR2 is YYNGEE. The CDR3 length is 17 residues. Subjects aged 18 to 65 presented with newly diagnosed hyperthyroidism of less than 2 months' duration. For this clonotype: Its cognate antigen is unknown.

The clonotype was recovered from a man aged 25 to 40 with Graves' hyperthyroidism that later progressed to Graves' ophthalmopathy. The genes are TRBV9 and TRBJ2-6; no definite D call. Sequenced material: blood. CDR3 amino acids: CASSVGGRISGANVLTF. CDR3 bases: TGTGCCAGCAGCGTTGGTGGACGGATCTCTGGGGCCAACGTCCTGACTTTC.